This TCR beta chain was sequenced during a study of siplizumab effects on memory and regulatory T cells. Points from the study as a whole: Confirmation was lacking for the suppressive function of proliferating Tregs derived from siplizumab cultures. Naive or memory phenotype was unassignable for roughly 75-97% of proliferating CD4+ or CD8+ clones. Under siplizumab, alloreactive sequences traced to unstimulated CD4+ memory cells were significantly reduced. A minor fraction of alloreactive clones, and no more, mapped to unstimulated subsets.

Libraries were prepared by immunoSEQ multiplex PCR; TCRdb keeps only in-frame clonotypes and omits some of them. The sample lists about 120,000 clones; 94% were seen once. As concerns this clone: Its antigen is unidentified.

V lost 3 bases and J lost 4; bases outside the gene matches: 9. The CDR3 length is 16 residues. CDR1 and CDR2 (germline): KGHSH, LQKENI. The chain joins TRBV18 to TRBJ2-1; 7 nucleotides line up with TRBD1. This TCR was sampled from a human donor in good health. The sequenced sample was non-Treg CD4+ T cells sorted from blood. The CDR3 loop is CASSPMAGTAYNEQFF. CDR3 coding DNA: TGTGCCAGCTCACCCATGGCCGGGACAGCTTACAATGAGCAGTTCTTC.